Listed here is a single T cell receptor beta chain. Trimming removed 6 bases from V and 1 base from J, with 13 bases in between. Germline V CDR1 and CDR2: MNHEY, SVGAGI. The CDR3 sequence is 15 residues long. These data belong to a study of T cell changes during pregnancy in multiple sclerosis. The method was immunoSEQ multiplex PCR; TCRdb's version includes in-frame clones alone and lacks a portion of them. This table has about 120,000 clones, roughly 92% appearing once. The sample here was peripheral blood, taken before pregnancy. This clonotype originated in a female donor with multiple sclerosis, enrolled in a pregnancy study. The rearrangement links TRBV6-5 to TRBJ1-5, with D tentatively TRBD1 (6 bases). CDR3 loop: CASSPITGSNQPQHF. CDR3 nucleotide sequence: TGTGCCAGCAGCCCAATCACAGGGAGCAATCAGCCCCAGCATTTT.